The rows below give T cell receptor beta chains drawn from one sample of a study of control samples from healthy donors and cancer patients. The table came from immunoSEQ multiplex PCR; TCRdb's copy has only in-frame clones and leaves some out. The sample includes 95,000 to 100,000 clones, around 89% of them seen just once. The sequencing input was blood. All receptors come from a man between 25 and 39 years old in good health. Each CDR3 is given with its conserved first and last residue. A D gene is named only where the DNA matches it firmly. Expanded clones are given a class, and other clones once, few, many or no size at all.

j_call clone_size d_call v_call cdr3_length cdr3_aa cdr3_nt
TRBJ1-2 NA NA TRBV30 14 CAWSGEMMYYGYTF TGTGCCTGGAGCGGGGAGATGATGTACTATGGCTACACCTTC
TRBJ2-1 NA NA TRBV7-5 17 CVRTNPRTSSSYNEQFF TGTGTCAGAACCAACCCCCGGACTAGCAGCTCCTACAATGAGCAGTTCTTC
TRBJ2-2 once NA TRBV30 13 CAWSVLGSGELFF TGTGCCTGGAGTGTCCTGGGGTCCGGGGAGCTGTTTTTT
TRBJ2-1 once TRBD1 TRBV11-3 17 CASSLAPGQGTYNEQFF TGTGCCAGCAGCTTAGCCCCGGGACAGGGCACCTACAATGAGCAGTTCTTC
TRBJ1-4 NA TRBD1 TRBV2 15 CASREQGLANEKLFF TGTGCCAGCAGGGAACAGGGGTTAGCTAATGAAAAACTGTTTTTT
TRBJ1-5 NA NA TRBV12-3/TRBV12-4 13 CASNQYSNQPQHF TGTGCCAGCAACCAGTATAGCAATCAGCCCCAGCATTTT
TRBJ2-2 few TRBD1 TRBV7-2 19 CASSLAQGQGASRGGELFF TGTGCCAGCAGCTTAGCGCAGGGACAGGGGGCCTCCCGGGGCGGGGAGCTGTTTTTT
TRBJ2-5 NA NA TRBV6-5 14 CASSYLDTQETQYF TGTGCCAGCAGTTACCTGGACACCCAAGAGACCCAGTACTTC
TRBJ2-1 once NA TRBV2 13 CASSLLAGNEQFF TGTGCCAGCAGTCTCCTCGCGGGGAATGAGCAGTTCTTC
TRBJ2-1 NA NA TRBV5-5 15 CASSPTDSIYNEQFF TGTGCCAGCAGCCCGACTGATTCCATTTACAATGAGCAGTTCTTC
TRBJ2-1 NA TRBD2 TRBV6-4 15 CASSDSTSGVNEQFF TGTGCCAGCAGTGACTCGACTAGCGGGGTCAATGAGCAGTTCTTC
TRBJ2-2 NA NA TRBV19 14 CASRGQTNTGELFF TGTGCCAGTAGAGGACAGACGAACACCGGGGAGCTGTTTTTT
TRBJ1-6 NA TRBD1 TRBV7-2 13 CASSPDRVAPLHF TGTGCCAGCAGCCCGGACAGGGTTGCACCCCTCCACTTT
TRBJ1-4 NA NA TRBV7-9 13 CASSLAAGEKLFF TGTGCCAGCAGCTTAGCGGCAGGGGAAAAACTGTTTTTT
TRBJ1-5 NA NA TRBV6-5 15 CASTLTRSSNQPQHF TGTGCCAGCACCCTGACCCGCAGTAGCAATCAGCCCCAGCATTTT
TRBJ1-6 NA TRBD1 TRBV19 14 CASSRGQGNSPLHF TGTGCCAGTAGCCGTGGACAGGGGAATTCACCCCTCCACTTT
TRBJ2-7 few NA TRBV5-4 14 CASSLSRSSYEQYF TGTGCCAGCAGCTTGAGCAGATCCTCCTACGAGCAGTACTTC
TRBJ1-4 NA TRBD1 TRBV3-1/TRBV3-2 16 CASSQDGTGLFEKLFF TGTGCCAGCAGCCAAGATGGGACAGGGCTTTTTGAAAAACTGTTTTTT
TRBJ2-7 NA NA TRBV2 14 CASSFPGLSYEQYF TGTGCCAGCAGTTTTCCGGGACTCTCATACGAGCAGTACTTC
TRBJ2-3 NA NA TRBV10-1 15 CASSPTGDGTDTQYF TGCGCCAGCAGTCCTACGGGGGACGGCACAGATACGCAGTATTTT
TRBJ1-5 NA TRBD1 TRBV2 13 CASRDRGIQPQHF TGTGCCAGCAGAGACAGGGGTATCCAGCCCCAGCATTTT
TRBJ2-2 NA TRBD2 TRBV4-1 19 CASSPQLAGGPRGTGELFF TGCGCCAGCAGCCCGCAACTAGCGGGAGGGCCTCGGGGCACCGGGGAGCTGTTTTTT